Listed here are 15 T cell receptor beta chains from one sample, sequenced in a study of blood T cell repertoires in COVID-19. Sequenced by immunoSEQ multiplex PCR; TCRdb stores in-frame clones only, minus some. This table has 120,000 to 150,000 clones, 84% appearing once. Sequencing was done on a sample of PBMCs or T cells enriched from blood (not recorded which). These receptors came from a man over 45 in a cohort exposed to, infected with or recovered from COVID-19 (not recorded which).

The chain is built from TRBV30 and TRBJ2-5; D is possibly TRBD1 (6 bases). The CDR3 has 12 residues. Germline assignment: CDR1 GTSNPN and CDR2 SVGIG (reference sequence). V shed 5 bases and J shed 5 bases, with 12 bases lying between them. CDR3 bases: TGTGCCTGGGGGCCAGGGGCTGAGACCCAGTACTTC. It encodes CAWGPGAETQYF.

The chain joins TRBV9 to TRBJ1-2; D gene ambiguous. V was shortened by 0 bases and J by 8 bases, with 14 bases between the two germline ends. Germline V gives CDR1 SGDLS, CDR2 YYNGEE. This CDR3 has 14 residues. In nucleotides, the CDR3 is TGTGCCAGCAGCGTAGCTGCAAGGATCGGGGGCTACACCTTC. Translated: CASSVAARIGGYTF. Full variable domain (rest looked up from reference TRBV9 and TRBJ1-2): DSGVTQTPKHLITATGQRVTLRCSPRSGDLSVYWYQQSLDQGLQFLIQYYNGEERAKGNILERFSAQQFPDLHSELNLSSLELGDSALYFCASSVAARIGGYTFGSGTRLTVV.

V and J are TRBV7-8 and TRBJ2-7; 8 nucleotides line up with TRBD1. This CDR3 is 15 amino acids long. Trimming cost V 0 bases and J 5 bases; bases outside gene matches: 6. Germline assignment: CDR1 SGHVS and CDR2 FQNEAQ. The CDR3 DNA follows: TGTGCCAGCAGCTTAGCCCAGGGGGCAGGTCACGAGCAGTACTTC. Its translation: CASSLAQGAGHEQYF.

J is TRBJ2-4 and V is TRBV28; D unclear. Germline V gene lookup returns CDR1 MDHEN and CDR2 SYDVKM. V was trimmed by 4 bases and J by 1 base, leaving 11 bases between them. There are 15 residues in the CDR3. The CDR3 DNA is TGTGCCAGCAGTTCCCCCGCGATGGCCAAAAACATTCAGTACTTC. This translates into CASSSPAMAKNIQYF.

The gene calls are TRBV29-1 and TRBJ1-2; 9 positions match TRBD1. CDR3 length equals 12 residues. Per the germline V gene, CDR1 is SQVTM and CDR2 is ANQGSEA. Trimming took 7 bases from V and 5 from J; bases not matched to a gene: 5. The CDR3 reads CSDWTGEYGYTF. For the CDR3, the DNA is TGCAGCGATTGGACAGGGGAGTATGGCTACACCTTC. The full variable domain, with the rest looked up from reference TRBV29-1 and TRBJ1-2, is SAVISQKPSRDICQRGTSLTIQCQVDSQVTMMFWYRQQPGQSLTLIATANQGSEATYESGFVIDKFPISRPNLTFSTLTVSNMSPEDSSIYLCSDWTGEYGYTFGSGTRLTVV.

V usage is TRBV11-3 and J usage is TRBJ2-3; D uncertain. V was shortened by 1 base and J by 4 bases, with 9 bases between the two germline ends. This CDR3 comprises 14 residues. CDR1 and CDR2 from the germline V gene are SGHNT and YENEEA. The CDR3 nucleotides read TGTGCCAGCAGCTTAGGGCCGCAGGCAGATACGCAGTATTTT. It yields the protein CASSLGPQADTQYF.

The rearrangement joins TRBV7-2 to TRBJ2-7; D is unclear. V was trimmed by 3 bases and J by 3 bases, leaving 9 bases between them. This CDR3 is 13 amino acids long. Germline V gene data show CDR1 as SGHTA and CDR2 as FQGNSA. The CDR3 spells CASSFGVFYEQYF. CDR3 DNA sequence: TGTGCCAGCAGCTTCGGTGTTTTCTACGAGCAGTACTTC. Complete variable domain (other parts from reference TRBV7-2 and TRBJ2-7): GAGVSQSPSNKVTEKGKDVELRCDPISGHTALYWYRQSLGQGLEFLIYFQGNSAPDKSGLPSDRFSAERTGGSVSTLTIQRTQQEDSAVYLCASSFGVFYEQYFGPGTRLTVT.

The chain uses TRBV2 and TRBJ1-6; TRBD1 matches at 9 bases. The germline V gene has CDR1 SNHLY and CDR2 FYNNEI. The CDR3 sequence is 15 residues long. V shed 6 bases and J 8 bases; nucleotides not matched to a gene: 8. Here the CDR3 reads CASSPGGQGDSPLHF. Written as DNA, the CDR3 is TGTGCCAGCAGCCCTGGGGGACAGGGAGATTCACCCCTCCACTTT.

The chain is built from TRBV24-1 and TRBJ2-3; D may be TRBD2 (6 bases). The CDR3 sequence is 13 residues long. Germline values: CDR1 KGHDR, CDR2 SFDVKD. V shed 2 bases and J shed 6 bases, with 8 bases lying between them. The CDR3 loop reads CATSDWGEDTQYF. As DNA, the CDR3 is TGTGCCACCAGTGATTGGGGGGAGGATACGCAGTATTTT.

The chain links TRBV18 to TRBJ1-5; D not certain. Per germline, CDR1 KGHSH and CDR2 LQKENI. Trimming took 4 bases from V and 4 from J, leaving 8 bases between them. The CDR3 consists of 13 residues. In DNA form, the CDR3 reads TGTGCCAGCTCACGCGATGAGAATCAGCCCCAGCATTTT. Amino acid sequence: CASSRDENQPQHF.

The chain joins TRBV7-2 to TRBJ1-2, with D unresolved. Trimming took off 5 bases at V and 8 bases at J, with 12 bases between the two ends. From germline, CDR1 is SGHTA and CDR2 FQGNSA. This CDR3 is 12 amino acids long. This CDR3 reads CASSLRTGGYTF. The CDR3 coding sequence is TGTGCCAGCAGCCTTCGGACGGGGGGCTACACCTTC.

The chain joins TRBV7-2 to TRBJ2-7; possibly TRBD2 for D (5 bases). The germline V gene has CDR1 SGHTA and CDR2 FQGNSA. CDR3 length: 16 residues. With 4 bases removed from V and 3 bases from J, the gap between germline ends came to 19 bases. The CDR3, as DNA: TGTGCCAGCAGCTCCTTGGCGGGCTCTTCTTTCTACGAGCAGTACTTC. Protein: CASSSLAGSSFYEQYF.

The rearrangement links TRBV15 to TRBJ2-5, with D unresolved. The CDR3 contains 14 residues. Per germline, CDR1 LNHNV and CDR2 YYDKDF (reference sequence). The V and J ends lost 0 bases and 2 bases respectively, with 7 bases between them. The CDR3 bases are TGTGCCACCAGCAGAGATCAGTATCAAGAGACCCAGTACTTC. Its protein product is CATSRDQYQETQYF.

The V gene is TRBV7-9, the J gene TRBJ1-4; no definite D call. V lost 8 bases to trimming and J lost 0 bases, with 10 bases between them. This CDR3 contains 14 residues. The V gene's germline CDR1 is SEHNR and CDR2 FQNEAQ (reference sequence). The CDR3, as DNA: TGTGCCAGCGCTCTAATAGCAACTAATGAAAAACTGTTTTTT. Residues: CASALIATNEKLFF. Variable domain in full (rest from reference TRBV7-9 and TRBJ1-4): DTGVSQNPRHKITKRGQNVTFRCDPISEHNRLYWYRQTLGQGPEFLTYFQNEAQLEKSRLLSDRFSAERPKGSFSTLEIQRTEQGDSAMYLCASALIATNEKLFFGSGTQLSVL.

CDR3: CASSQDQAGALTEQFF. The DNA of the CDR3 is TGCGCCAGCAGCCAAGATCAGGCAGGGGCCTTGACTGAGCAGTTCTTC. This sequence joins TRBV4-3 and TRBJ2-1, with D perhaps matching TRBD1 (6 bases). Germline V gene data show CDR1 as LGHNA and CDR2 as YSLEER. V lost 0 bases to trimming and J lost 9 bases, with 18 bases between them. This CDR3 spans 16 amino acids.